Listed below are T cell receptor beta chains from one sample, sequenced in a study of shared clonotypes between healthy human individuals. Libraries were prepared by immunoSEQ multiplex PCR; TCRdb keeps only in-frame clonotypes and omits some of them. The sample yields around 1.6 million clones, 95% to 99% seen once. The sequenced sample consisted of naive CD4+ T cells sorted from blood. All receptors derive from a man aged 25-40 years in good health. Both conserved end residues are trimmed from each CDR3.

>TRBJ1-1|TRBV14
ASSRGGTREAF
>TRBJ1-1|TRBV7-2
ASSLGQKNTEAF
>TRBJ2-7|TRBV9
ASSARGQGSYEQY
>TRBJ2-7|TRBV5-5
ASSIGTANYEQY
>TRBJ2-1|TRBV28
ASVGRTSGYNEQF
>TRBJ1-1|TRBV6-6
ASSSGQVGPEAF
>TRBJ2-3|TRBV4-3
ASSQDSATFLQY
>TRBJ1-2|TRBV2
ASSRGKGYGYT
>TRBJ2-7|TRBV28
ASSPGAGGPEDEQY
>TRBJ2-7|TRBV5-4
ASSQQGALYEQY
>TRBJ1-5|TRBV18
ASSQGHQPQH
>TRBJ2-2|TRBV6-1
ASSPGTVSGELF
>TRBJ1-5|TRBV2
ASSGRTGNQPQH
>TRBJ2-7|TRBV6-5
ASSYFSPSGRSEQY
>TRBJ2-3|TRBV9
ASSGLVTTDTQY
>TRBJ2-7|TRBV5-4
ASSFSGGAYEQY
>TRBJ2-7|TRBV29-1
SVGQGDYEQY
>TRBJ2-1|TRBV5-1
ASMTSGRHNEQF
>TRBJ1-5|TRBV28
ASSPERNGNQPQH
>TRBJ2-7|TRBV10-1
ASSQAIGEQY
>TRBJ2-1|TRBV5-1
ASSLEPGAGGEQF
>TRBJ2-1|TRBV6-6
AARQGAGGRLAF
>TRBJ1-1|TRBV29-1
SVEDGGRTGHPPL
>TRBJ2-3|TRBV27
ASSFAVPYTDTQY
>TRBJ1-1|TRBV30
AWRGVGQETPAATGGGTTEAF
>TRBJ1-3|TRBV9
ASRLGPAGGNTIY
>TRBJ2-5|TRBV7-6
ASSLFGATYPRETQY
>TRBJ1-5|TRBV7-2
ASSLIYSNQPQH
>TRBJ2-5|TRBV5-1
ASSLPTPHGLAEETQY
>TRBJ2-7|TRBV2
ASSDGGSSYEQY
>TRBJ1-3|TRBV18
ASSPPGRSSGNTIY
>TRBJ1-1|TRBV5-4
ASGHRGDSLLNTEAF
>TRBJ2-7|TRBV9
ASSPHLHLEQY
>TRBJ2-7|TRBV28
ASSVGGRSSYEQY
>TRBJ2-7|TRBV7-6
ASSLGGTSGRYEQY
>TRBJ2-5|TRBV15
ATSRGQETQY
>TRBJ2-2|TRBV14
ASSQEPGNTGELF
>TRBJ1-5|TRBV5-4
ASSLAGRNQPQH
>TRBJ2-2|TRBV5-4
ASSRTSGRVRGELF
>TRBJ1-2|TRBV7-8
ASSPGQVANYGYT
>TRBJ1-1|TRBV29-1
SVRITNTEAF
>TRBJ2-4|TRBV7-9
ASSSSAKNIQY
>TRBJ2-7|TRBV5-6
ASSPRGTYEQY
>TRBJ2-5|TRBV29-1
SETGGGETQY
>TRBJ2-7|TRBV7-6
ASSPTFAGTGFYEQY
>TRBJ2-7|TRBV7-9
ASSLRTGGHEQY
>TRBJ2-1|TRBV11-2
ASSFVPGGITLAYNEQF
>TRBJ2-3|TRBV19
ASSPRLGPGTDTQY
>TRBJ2-7|TRBV5-1
ASNTASGANYEQY
>TRBJ2-7|TRBV19
ASSTREGRHEQY
>TRBJ2-3|TRBV6-5
ASTKRGTDTQY
>TRBJ2-2|TRBV27
ASSLLWSGGELF
>TRBJ2-7|TRBV7-2
ASSLAPGQIYEQY
>TRBJ1-2|TRBV10-3
ALSPGQGDGYT